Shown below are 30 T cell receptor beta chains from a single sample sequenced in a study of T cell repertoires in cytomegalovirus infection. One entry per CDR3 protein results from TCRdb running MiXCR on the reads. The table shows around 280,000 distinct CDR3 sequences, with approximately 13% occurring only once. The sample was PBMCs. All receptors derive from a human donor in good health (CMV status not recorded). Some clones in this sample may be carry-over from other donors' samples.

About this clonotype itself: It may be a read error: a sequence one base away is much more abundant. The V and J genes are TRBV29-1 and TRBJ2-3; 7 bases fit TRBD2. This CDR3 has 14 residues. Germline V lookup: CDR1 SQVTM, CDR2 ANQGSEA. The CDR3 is CGVERGRGIDTQYF. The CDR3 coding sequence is TGCGGCGTTGAGCGGGGTAGAGGAATAGATACGCAGTATTTT.

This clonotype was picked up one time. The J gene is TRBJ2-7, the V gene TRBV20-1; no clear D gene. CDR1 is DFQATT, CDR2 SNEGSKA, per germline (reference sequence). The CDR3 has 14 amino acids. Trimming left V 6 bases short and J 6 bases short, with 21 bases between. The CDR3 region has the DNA TGCAGTGCCCCCTGGTGGGGTGGATCTGGCGAGCAGTACTTC. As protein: CSAPWWGGSGEQYF.

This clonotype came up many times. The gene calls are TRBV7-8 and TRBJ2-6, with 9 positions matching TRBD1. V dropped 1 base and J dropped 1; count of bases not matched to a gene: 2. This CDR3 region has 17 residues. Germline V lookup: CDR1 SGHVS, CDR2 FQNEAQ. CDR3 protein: CASSLGTGVSGANVLTF. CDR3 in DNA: TGTGCCAGCAGCTTAGGGACAGGGGTATCTGGGGCCAACGTCCTGACTTTC.

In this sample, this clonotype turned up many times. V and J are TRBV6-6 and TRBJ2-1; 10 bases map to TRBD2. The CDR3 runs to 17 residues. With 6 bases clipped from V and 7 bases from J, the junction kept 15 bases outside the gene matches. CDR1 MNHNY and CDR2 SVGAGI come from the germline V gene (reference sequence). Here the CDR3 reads CASSPSQLAGIINEQFF. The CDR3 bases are TGTGCCAGCAGCCCTTCTCAACTAGCGGGGATTATTAATGAGCAGTTCTTC.

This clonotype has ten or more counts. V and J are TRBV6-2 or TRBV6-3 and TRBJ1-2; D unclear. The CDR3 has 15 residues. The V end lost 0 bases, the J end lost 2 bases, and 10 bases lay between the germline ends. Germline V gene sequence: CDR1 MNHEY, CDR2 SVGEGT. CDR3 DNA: TGTGCCAGCAGTTACTCAGACAATCTAAACTATGGCTACACCTTC. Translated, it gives CASSYSDNLNYGYTF.

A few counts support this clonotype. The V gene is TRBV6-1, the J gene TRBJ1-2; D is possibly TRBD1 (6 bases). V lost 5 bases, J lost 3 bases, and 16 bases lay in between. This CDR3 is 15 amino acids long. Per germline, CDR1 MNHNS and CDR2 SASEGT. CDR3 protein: CASSHWTESDYGYTF. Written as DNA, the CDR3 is TGTGCCAGCAGTCACTGGACAGAATCCGACTATGGCTACACCTTC.

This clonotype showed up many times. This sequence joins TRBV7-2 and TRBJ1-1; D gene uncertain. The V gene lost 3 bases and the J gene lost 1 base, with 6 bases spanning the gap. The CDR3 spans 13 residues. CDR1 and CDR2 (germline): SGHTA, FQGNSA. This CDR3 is CASSFSPNTEAFF. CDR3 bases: TGTGCCAGCAGCTTTAGTCCGAACACTGAAGCTTTCTTT. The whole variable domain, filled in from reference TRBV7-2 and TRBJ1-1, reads GAGVSQSPSNKVTEKGKDVELRCDPISGHTALYWYRQSLGQGLEFLIYFQGNSAPDKSGLPSDRFSAERTGGSVSTLTIQRTQQEDSAVYLCASSFSPNTEAFFGQGTRLTVV.

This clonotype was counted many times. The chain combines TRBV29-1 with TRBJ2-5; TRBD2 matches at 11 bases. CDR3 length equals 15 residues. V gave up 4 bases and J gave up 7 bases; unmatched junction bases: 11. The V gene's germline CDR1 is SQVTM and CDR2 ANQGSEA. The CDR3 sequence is CSVVLAGGPFGTQYF. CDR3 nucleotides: TGCAGCGTTGTCCTAGCGGGAGGCCCCTTTGGGACCCAGTACTTC.

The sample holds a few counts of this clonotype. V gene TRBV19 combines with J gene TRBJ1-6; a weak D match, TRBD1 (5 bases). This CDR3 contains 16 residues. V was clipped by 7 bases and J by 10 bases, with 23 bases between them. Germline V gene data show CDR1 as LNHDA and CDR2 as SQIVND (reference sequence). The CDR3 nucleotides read TGTGCCAGTACCAAGAGCCCCCCAGGGCTAGGATCACCCCTCCACTTT. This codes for CASTKSPPGLGSPLHF. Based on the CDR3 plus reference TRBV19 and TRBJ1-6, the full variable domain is DGGITQSPKYLFRKEGQNVTLSCEQNLNHDAMYWYRQDPGQGLRLIYYSQIVNDFQKGDIAEGYSVSREKKESFPLTVTSAQKNPTAFYLCASTKSPPGLGSPLHFGNGTRLTVT.

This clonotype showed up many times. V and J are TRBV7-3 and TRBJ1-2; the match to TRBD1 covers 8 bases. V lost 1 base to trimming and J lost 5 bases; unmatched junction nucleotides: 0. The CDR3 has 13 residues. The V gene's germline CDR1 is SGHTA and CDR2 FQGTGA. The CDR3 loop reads CASSLRTGYGYTF. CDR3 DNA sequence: TGTGCCAGCAGCTTAAGGACAGGGTATGGCTACACCTTC.

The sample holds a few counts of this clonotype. The CDR3 nucleotides are TGCAGCGTTGAGGGGCCGTCTGGCACAGATACGCAGTATTTT. This encodes CSVEGPSGTDTQYF. The chain carries TRBV29-1 and TRBJ2-3, with D possibly matching TRBD1 (5 bases). Germline-derived CDR1 and CDR2 are SQVTM and ANQGSEA. Trimming cost V 3 bases and J 1 base, with 11 bases left between them. This CDR3 has 14 amino acids.

In DNA, the CDR3 is TGCGCCAGCAGCTTCACCGGTGGTAGCTTGAACACTGAAGCTTTCTTT. Translated, it gives CASSFTGGSLNTEAFF. This chain links TRBV5-1 with TRBJ1-1; D remains unclear. Germline CDR1 and CDR2: SGHRS and YFSETQ. V was clipped by 2 bases and J by 0 bases, with 14 bases between them. The CDR3 length is 16 residues.

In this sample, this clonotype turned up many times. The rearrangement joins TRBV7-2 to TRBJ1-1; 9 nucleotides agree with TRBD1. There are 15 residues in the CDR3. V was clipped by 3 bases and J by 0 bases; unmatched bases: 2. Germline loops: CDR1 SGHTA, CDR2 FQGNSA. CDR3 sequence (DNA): TGTGCCAGCAGCTTCGGACAGGGGATGAACACTGAAGCTTTCTTT. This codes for CASSFGQGMNTEAFF.

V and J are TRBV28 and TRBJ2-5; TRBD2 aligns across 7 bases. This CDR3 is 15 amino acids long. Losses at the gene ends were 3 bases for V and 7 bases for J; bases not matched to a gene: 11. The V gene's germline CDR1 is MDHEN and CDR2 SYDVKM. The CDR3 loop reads CASSLSAGVWGTQYF. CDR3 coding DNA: TGTGCCAGCAGTTTGTCGGCGGGAGTCTGGGGGACCCAGTACTTC.

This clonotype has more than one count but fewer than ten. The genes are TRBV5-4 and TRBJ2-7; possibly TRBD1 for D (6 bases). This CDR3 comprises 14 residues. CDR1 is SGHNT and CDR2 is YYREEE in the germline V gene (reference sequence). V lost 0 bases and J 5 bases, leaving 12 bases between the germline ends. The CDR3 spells CASSLAQGSDEQYF. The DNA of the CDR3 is TGTGCCAGCAGCTTGGCTCAGGGGAGCGACGAGCAGTACTTC.

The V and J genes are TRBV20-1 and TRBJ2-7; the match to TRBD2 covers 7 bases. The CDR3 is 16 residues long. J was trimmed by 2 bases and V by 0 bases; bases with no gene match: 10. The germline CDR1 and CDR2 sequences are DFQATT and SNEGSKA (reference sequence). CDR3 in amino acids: CSARDPRSGDTYEQYF. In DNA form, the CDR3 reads TGCAGTGCTAGAGATCCGAGGAGCGGGGATACCTACGAGCAGTACTTC.

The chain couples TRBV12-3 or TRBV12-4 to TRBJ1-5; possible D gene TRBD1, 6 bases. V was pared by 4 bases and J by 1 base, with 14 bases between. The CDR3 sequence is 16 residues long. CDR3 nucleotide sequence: TGTGCCAGCAGTTCAGGCCTGGGGGCAAGCAATCAGCCCCAGCATTTT. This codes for CASSSGLGASNQPQHF.

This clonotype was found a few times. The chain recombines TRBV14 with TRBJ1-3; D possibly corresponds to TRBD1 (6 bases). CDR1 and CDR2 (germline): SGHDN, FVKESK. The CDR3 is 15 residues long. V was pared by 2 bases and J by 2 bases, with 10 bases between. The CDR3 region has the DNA TGTGCCAGCAGCCAAATGGGGGCAGCTGGAAACACCATATATTTT. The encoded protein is CASSQMGAAGNTIYF.

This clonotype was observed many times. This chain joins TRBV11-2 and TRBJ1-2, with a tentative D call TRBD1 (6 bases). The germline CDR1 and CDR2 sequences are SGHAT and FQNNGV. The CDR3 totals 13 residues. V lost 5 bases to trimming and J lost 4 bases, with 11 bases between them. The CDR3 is CASSPGQSYGYTF. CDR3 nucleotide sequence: TGTGCCAGCAGCCCCGGACAGAGCTATGGCTACACCTTC.

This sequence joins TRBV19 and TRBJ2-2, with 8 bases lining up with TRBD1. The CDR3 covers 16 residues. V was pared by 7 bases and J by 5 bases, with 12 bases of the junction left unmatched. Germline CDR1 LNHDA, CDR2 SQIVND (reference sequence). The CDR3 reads CASTTSRGRGTGELFF. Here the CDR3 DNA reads TGTGCCAGTACTACGAGCAGGGGGCGCGGAACCGGGGAGCTGTTTTTT.

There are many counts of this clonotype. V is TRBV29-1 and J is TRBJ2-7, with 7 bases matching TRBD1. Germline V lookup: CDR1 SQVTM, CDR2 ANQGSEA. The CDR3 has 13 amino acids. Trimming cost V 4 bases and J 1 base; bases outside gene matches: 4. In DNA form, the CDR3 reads TGCAGCGTTGGACAGGGTAATTCCTACGAGCAGTACTTC. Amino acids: CSVGQGNSYEQYF.

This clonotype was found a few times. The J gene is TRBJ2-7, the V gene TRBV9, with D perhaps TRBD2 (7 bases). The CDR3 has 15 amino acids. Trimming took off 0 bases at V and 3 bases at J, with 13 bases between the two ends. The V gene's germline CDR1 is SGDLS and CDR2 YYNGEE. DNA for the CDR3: TGTGCCAGCAGCGTAGATCCGGGGGGCAACTACGAGCAGTACTTC. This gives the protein CASSVDPGGNYEQYF.

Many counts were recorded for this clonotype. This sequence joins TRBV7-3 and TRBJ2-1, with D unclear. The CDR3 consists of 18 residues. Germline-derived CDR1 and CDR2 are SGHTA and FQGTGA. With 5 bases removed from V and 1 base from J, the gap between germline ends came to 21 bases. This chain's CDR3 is CASSPHFLSKSSYNEQFF. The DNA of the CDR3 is TGTGCCAGCAGCCCCCACTTTTTGTCCAAAAGTTCCTACAATGAGCAGTTCTTC.

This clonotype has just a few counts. The CDR3 nucleotides read TGTGCCAGCAGTAAGGCCGGGACCTACAATGAGCAGTTCTTC. This gives the protein CASSKAGTYNEQFF. The rearrangement links TRBV6-1 to TRBJ2-1, with TRBD2 as a possible D gene (5 bases). Trimming shortened V by 5 bases and J by 2 bases, and 10 bases separated the two germline ends. Germline loops: CDR1 MNHNS, CDR2 SASEGT. This CDR3 comprises 14 residues.

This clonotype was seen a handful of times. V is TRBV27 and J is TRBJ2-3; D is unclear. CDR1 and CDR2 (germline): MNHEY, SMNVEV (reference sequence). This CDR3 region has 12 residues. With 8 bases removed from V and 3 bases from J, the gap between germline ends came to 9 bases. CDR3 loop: CASQAGTDTQYF. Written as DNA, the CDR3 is TGTGCCAGCCAAGCCGGTACAGATACGCAGTATTTT.

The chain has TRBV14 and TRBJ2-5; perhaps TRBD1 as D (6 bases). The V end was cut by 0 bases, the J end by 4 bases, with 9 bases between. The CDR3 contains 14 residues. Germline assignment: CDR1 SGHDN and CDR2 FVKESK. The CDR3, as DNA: TGTGCCAGCAGCCAAGATCTCAGGGGAGAGACCCAGTACTTC. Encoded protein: CASSQDLRGETQYF.

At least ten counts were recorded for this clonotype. CDR3: CASSSGTGGSYGYTF. The CDR3 DNA is TGTGCCAGCAGCTCGGGGACAGGGGGTAGCTATGGCTACACCTTC. The chain combines TRBV7-2 with TRBJ1-2, with 11 bases fitting TRBD1. CDR1 is SGHTA and CDR2 is FQGNSA in the germline V gene. V was pared by 4 bases and J by 4 bases, with 5 bases of the junction left unmatched. The CDR3 extends over 15 amino acids.

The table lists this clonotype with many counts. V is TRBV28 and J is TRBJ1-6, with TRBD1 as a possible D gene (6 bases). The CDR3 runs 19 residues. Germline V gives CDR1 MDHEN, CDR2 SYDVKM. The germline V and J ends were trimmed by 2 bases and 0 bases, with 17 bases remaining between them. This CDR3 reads CASSLRGTLLRSYNSPLHF. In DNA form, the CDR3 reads TGTGCCAGCAGTTTAAGGGGGACTCTTCTCCGCTCCTATAATTCACCCCTCCACTTT.

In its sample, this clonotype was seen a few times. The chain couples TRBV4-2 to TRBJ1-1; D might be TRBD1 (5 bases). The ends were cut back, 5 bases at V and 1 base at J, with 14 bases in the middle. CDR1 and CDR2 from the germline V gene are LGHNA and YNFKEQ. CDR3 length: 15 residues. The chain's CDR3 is CASSSGGERNTEAFF. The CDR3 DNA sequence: TGTGCCAGCAGCTCCGGGGGGGAAAGGAACACTGAAGCTTTCTTT.

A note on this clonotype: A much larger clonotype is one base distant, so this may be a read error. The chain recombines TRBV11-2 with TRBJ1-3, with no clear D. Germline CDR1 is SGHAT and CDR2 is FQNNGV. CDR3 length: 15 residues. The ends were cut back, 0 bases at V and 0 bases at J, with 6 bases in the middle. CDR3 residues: CASSLEEYSGNTIYF. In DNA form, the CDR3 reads TGTGCCAGCAGCTTAGAAGAGTACTCTGGAAACACCATATATTTT.